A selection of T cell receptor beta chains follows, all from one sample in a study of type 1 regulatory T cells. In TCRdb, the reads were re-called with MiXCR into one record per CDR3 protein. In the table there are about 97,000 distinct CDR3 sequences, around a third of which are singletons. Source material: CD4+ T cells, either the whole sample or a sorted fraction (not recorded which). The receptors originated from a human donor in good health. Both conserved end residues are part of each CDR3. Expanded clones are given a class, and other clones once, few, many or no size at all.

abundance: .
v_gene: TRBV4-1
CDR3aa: CASSHPGQGGGGANVLTF

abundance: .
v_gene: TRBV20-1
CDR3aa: CSARDRGTTNEKLFF

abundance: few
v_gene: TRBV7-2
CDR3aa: CASSLGGPTGELFF

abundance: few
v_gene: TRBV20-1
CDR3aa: CSARELAGGFREQFF

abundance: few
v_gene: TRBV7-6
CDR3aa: CASSPQFFGPEETQYF

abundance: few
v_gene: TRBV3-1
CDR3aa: CASSQETNGFGYTF

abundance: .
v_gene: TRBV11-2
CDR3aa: CASSPMGSGVSPYEQYF

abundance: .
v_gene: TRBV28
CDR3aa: CASSGTSRAYEQYF

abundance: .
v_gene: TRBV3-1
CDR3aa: CASSHTGAADTQYF

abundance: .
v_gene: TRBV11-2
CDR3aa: CASSSLQGVSQPQHF

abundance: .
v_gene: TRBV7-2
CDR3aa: CASSLFPFGGGGYTF

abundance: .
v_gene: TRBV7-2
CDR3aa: CASSFGEETQYF

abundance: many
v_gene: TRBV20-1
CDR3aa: CSAGLAGQRSYEQYF

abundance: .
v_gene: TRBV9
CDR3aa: CASSVEGTPSTGELFF

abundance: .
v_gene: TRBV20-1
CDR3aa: CSARVPPGSGTQYF

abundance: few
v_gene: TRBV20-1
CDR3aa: CSAPRRDTGELFF

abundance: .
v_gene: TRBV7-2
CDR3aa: CASSPGGGVNSNQPQHF

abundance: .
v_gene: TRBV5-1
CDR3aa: CASSLTGTGPYEQYF

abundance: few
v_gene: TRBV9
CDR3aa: CASSPRAWGYTF

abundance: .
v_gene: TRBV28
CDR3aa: CASSSHTTYEQYF

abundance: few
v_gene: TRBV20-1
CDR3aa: CSARVHLGGTYNSPLHF

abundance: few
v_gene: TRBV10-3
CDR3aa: CAISESHLQPQHF

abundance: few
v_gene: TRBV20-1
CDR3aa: CSASPRSRPLLTQYF

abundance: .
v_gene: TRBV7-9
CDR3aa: CASSSPRGTGAKETQYF

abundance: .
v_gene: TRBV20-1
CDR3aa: CSASSSALYNEQFF

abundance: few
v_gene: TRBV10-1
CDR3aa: CASTRGESHTGELFF

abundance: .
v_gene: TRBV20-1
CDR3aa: CSARGGTQANQPQHF

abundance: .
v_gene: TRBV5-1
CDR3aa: CASSLGVEAEQYF

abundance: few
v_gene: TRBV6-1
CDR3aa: CASGLAGKETQYF

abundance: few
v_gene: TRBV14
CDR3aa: CASSQHRRTEAFF

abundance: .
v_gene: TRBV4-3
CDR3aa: CASSNGLNEQFF

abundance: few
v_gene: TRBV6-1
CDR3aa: CASSELFGPEQPQHF

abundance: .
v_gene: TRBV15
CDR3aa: CATSRVNPGQNHEETQYF

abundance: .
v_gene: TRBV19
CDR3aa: CASRDTEAFF

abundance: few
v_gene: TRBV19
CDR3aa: CASSILGQVTDTQYF

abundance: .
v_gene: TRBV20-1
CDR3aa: CSAWTSGRYEQYF

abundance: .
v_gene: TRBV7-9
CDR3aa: CGSSFGGLNTEAFF

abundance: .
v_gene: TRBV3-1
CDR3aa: CASSFLTHEQYF

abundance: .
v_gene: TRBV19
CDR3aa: CASSMLSGQYRSWDEQYF

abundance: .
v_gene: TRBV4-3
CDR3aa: CASSQDRAARMSTDTQYF

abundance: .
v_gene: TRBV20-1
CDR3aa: CSARPRDRWYNEQFF

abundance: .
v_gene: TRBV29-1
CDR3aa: CSVVQGQNNYGYTF

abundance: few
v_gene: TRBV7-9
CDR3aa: CASSLGGGTGELFF

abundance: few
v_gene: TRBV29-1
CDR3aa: CSGAAPTDTQYF

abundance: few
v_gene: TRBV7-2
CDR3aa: CASSLIGHTDTQYF

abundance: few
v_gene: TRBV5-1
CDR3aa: CASIPGPGSGWETQYF

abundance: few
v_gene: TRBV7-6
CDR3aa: CASSYPRGNLGPGETQYF